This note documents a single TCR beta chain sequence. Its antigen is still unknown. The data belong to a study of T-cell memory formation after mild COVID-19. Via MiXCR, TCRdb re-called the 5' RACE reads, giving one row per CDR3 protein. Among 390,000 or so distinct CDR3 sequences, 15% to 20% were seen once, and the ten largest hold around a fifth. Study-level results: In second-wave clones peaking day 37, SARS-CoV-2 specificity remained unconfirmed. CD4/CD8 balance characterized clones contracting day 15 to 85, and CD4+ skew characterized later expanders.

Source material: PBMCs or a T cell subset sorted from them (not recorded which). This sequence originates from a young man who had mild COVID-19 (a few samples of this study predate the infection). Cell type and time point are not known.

As DNA, the CDR3 is TGCAGCGTTGGGGGACAGGGTAACGATCAGCCCCAGCATTTT. It translates to CSVGGQGNDQPQHF. The chain joins TRBV29-1 to TRBJ1-5; 9 nucleotides agree with TRBD1. This CDR3 spans 14 amino acids. Germline CDR1 and CDR2: SQVTM and ANQGSEA. J lost 5 bases, V lost 4 bases, and 6 bases had no gene match.